This paragraph covers one T cell receptor (beta chain) sequence. These data are taken from a study of CD8 T cells in Susac syndrome. Random-hexamer reverse transcription was applied to roughly 0.5 to 1 ug RNA. TCRdb re-derived calls from the immunoSEQ multiplex PCR reads in MiXCR, one entry per CDR3 protein. The sample has under 200,000 distinct CDR3 sequences, roughly 95% seen once. The V and J ends lost 2 bases and 13 bases respectively, with 17 bases between them. The CDR3 has 13 residues. Germline V gene sequence: CDR1 MNHEY, CDR2 SVGAGI. The source is a human donor with multiple sclerosis. Sequencing input: CD8+ T cells from PBMCs. The chain has TRBV6-5 and TRBJ1-2; D ambiguous. CDR3 in amino acids: CASSYGSGMDCTF. The CDR3 DNA sequence: TGTGCCAGCAGTTACGGATCTGGAATGGATTGCACCTTC.